A selection of T cell receptor beta chains follows, all from one sample in a study of T cell therapy after organ transplantation. Libraries were prepared by immunoSEQ multiplex PCR; TCRdb keeps only in-frame clonotypes and omits some of them. The data contain about 20,000 clones, roughly 84% of them singletons. No antigens are known for them. The source material was CD8+ T cells from blood, sampled after autologous CMV-specific T cell therapy. Source of these receptors: a human patient who had received a solid organ transplant and had CMV disease. The graft donor may account for some of the T cells. Both conserved end residues are part of each CDR3. D genes are given only for firm matches. The size entry is marked missing in some rows and otherwise reads once, few, many or a size class.

TRBJ2-1,-,TRBV7-6,TRBD2,CASSLAVAGSEDEQFF,TGTGCCAGCAGTTTAGCGGTAGCGGGATCTGAGGATGAGCAGTTCTTC
TRBJ2-3,-,TRBV7-9,-,CASSSSGTDTQYF,TGTGCCAGCAGCTCGTCTGGCACAGATACGCAGTATTTT
TRBJ2-7,-,TRBV7-8,TRBD2,CASRYLAGVRNEQYF,TGTGCCAGCAGATATCTAGCGGGGGTTCGGAACGAGCAGTACTTC
TRBJ2-7,-,TRBV27,-,CASSLSGDNPYEQYF,TGTGCCAGCAGTTTATCAGGGGACAATCCCTACGAGCAGTACTTC
TRBJ1-6,-,TRBV19,-,CASNAGGSSYNSPLHF,TGTGCCAGTAATGCGGGGGGGAGCTCCTATAATTCACCCCTCCACTTT
TRBJ1-2,once,TRBV30,-,CAGDAGTGYTF,TGTGCCGGGGATGCGGGGACTGGCTACACCTTC
TRBJ2-3,-,TRBV15,TRBD2,CATASGGPNTDTQYF,TGTGCCACCGCTAGCGGGGGCCCGAACACAGATACGCAGTATTTT
TRBJ1-4,once,TRBV28,-,CASSPGGEKLFF,TGTGCCAGCAGTCCCGGGGGGGAAAAACTGTTTTTT
TRBJ2-3,few,TRBV4-2,TRBD2,CASSPSGGASDTQYF,TGTGCCAGCAGCCCTAGCGGGGGGGCCTCAGATACGCAGTATTTT
TRBJ2-7,-,TRBV9,-,CASSVVGDSYEQYF,TGTGCCAGCAGCGTAGTCGGGGATTCTTACGAGCAGTACTTC
TRBJ2-7,-,TRBV5-1,-,CASSWDSSYEQYF,TGCGCCAGCAGCTGGGACTCCTCCTACGAGCAGTACTTC
TRBJ1-4,-,TRBV7-9,-,CASSFPAGEKLFF,TGTGCCAGCAGCTTCCCGGCGGGGGAAAAACTGTTTTTT
TRBJ2-5,-,TRBV4-1,TRBD1,CASSQGQGAGETQYF,TGCGCCAGCAGCCAAGGACAGGGGGCGGGAGAGACCCAGTACTTC
TRBJ2-2,once,TRBV9,-,CASSSRDAMTGELFF,TGTGCCAGCAGCTCACGGGACGCCATGACCGGGGAGCTGTTTTTT
TRBJ2-7,-,TRBV6-1,TRBD1,CASSAYRGGNEQYF,TGTGCCAGCAGTGCCTACAGGGGTGGAAACGAGCAGTACTTC
TRBJ2-1,-,TRBV4-1,-,CASGTWAGINEQFF,TGCGCCAGCGGAACGTGGGCAGGGATCAATGAGCAGTTCTTC
TRBJ2-1,-,TRBV19,TRBD1,CASSIVLGTGGSYNEQFF,TGTGCCAGTAGTATTGTTCTTGGGACAGGGGGCTCCTACAATGAGCAGTTCTTC
TRBJ2-7,-,TRBV18,-,CASSYGPTYEQYF,TGTGCCAGCTCATACGGGCCCACCTACGAGCAGTACTTC
TRBJ2-7,-,TRBV4-3,-,CASSHIYPSSYEQYF,TGCGCCAGCAGCCATATATACCCTAGCTCCTACGAGCAGTACTTC
TRBJ2-3,-,TRBV4-1,-,CASSSGTRTSTDTQYF,TGCGCCAGCAGTTCCGGGACTCGGACTAGCACAGATACGCAGTATTTT
TRBJ1-2,-,TRBV5-1,-,CASSLGGNYGYTF,TGCGCCAGCAGCTTGGGAGGAAACTATGGCTACACCTTC
TRBJ1-2,once,TRBV11-2,-,CASSLEVVGIYGYTF,TGTGCCAGCAGCTTAGAAGTAGTGGGAATCTATGGCTACACCTTC
TRBJ1-2,-,TRBV28,-,CASSFTRAYGYTF,TGTGCCAGCAGTTTTACCAGGGCGTATGGCTACACCTTC
TRBJ2-7,once,TRBV11-1,-,CASSSGTLLYEQYF,TGTGCCAGCAGCTCCGGGACTCTCCTTTACGAGCAGTACTTC
TRBJ1-6,-,TRBV6-5,-,CASSATAPQVSPLHF,TGTGCCAGCAGTGCCACAGCCCCGCAGGTTTCACCCCTCCACTTT
TRBJ1-1,-,TRBV10-3,-,CAISVRDTFSMNTEAFF,TGTGCCATCAGTGTAAGGGACACCTTCTCCATGAACACTGAAGCTTTCTTT
TRBJ2-3,-,TRBV13,-,CASSLSTDTQYF,TGTGCCAGCAGCTTGAGCACAGATACGCAGTATTTT